This T cell receptor beta chain was retrieved from a study of cytomegalovirus exposure and HLA in healthy donors. Findings and caveats of the study: With further analysis later on, most CMV-associated TCR beta chains appeared HLA-restricted. A later analysis appeared to link common viral pathogens to several of the most significant clusters. Among donors in an Asian-associated ancestry cluster, a later analysis reportedly found fewer N-insertions than the approximately 700-donor mean.

Turning to this clone: The target antigen is unknown.

There are 16 residues in the CDR3. The V end lost 6 bases, the J end lost 0 bases, and 17 bases lay between the germline ends. From germline, CDR1 is LNHDA and CDR2 SQIVND (reference sequence). In the PCR, 60 Vbeta and 13 Jbeta primers were used. Measured with immunoSEQ multiplex PCR; TCRdb has only the in-frame clones, and not every one. The profile covers around 170,000 clones, with about 77% appearing a single time and around 2.3% taken by the ten largest. This chain connects TRBV19 to TRBJ1-2; maybe TRBD1 (6 bases). The TCR comes from a woman aged 25 to 39 in good health and CMV-seropositive. The sequencing input was PBMCs. CDR3 nucleotide sequence: TGTGCCAGTAGGAGTCGGCAGGGGACCACTAACTATGGCTACACCTTC. Its translation is CASRSRQGTTNYGYTF.